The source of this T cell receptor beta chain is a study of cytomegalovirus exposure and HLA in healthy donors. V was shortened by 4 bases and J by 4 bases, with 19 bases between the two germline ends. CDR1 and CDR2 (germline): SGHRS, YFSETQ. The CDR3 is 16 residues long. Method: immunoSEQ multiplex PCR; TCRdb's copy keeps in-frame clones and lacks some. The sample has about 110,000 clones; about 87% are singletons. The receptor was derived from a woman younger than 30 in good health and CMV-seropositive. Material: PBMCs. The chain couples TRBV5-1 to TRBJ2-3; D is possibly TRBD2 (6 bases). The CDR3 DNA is TGCGCCAGCAGCCAAGATCCGGGACCGGGGGCAGATACGCAGTATTTT. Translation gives CASSQDPGPGADTQYF. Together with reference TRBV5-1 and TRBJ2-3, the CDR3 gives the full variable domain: KAGVTQTPRYLIKTRGQQVTLSCSPISGHRSVSWYQQTPGQGLQFLFEYFSETQRNKGNFPGRFSGRQFSNSRSEMNVSTLELGDSALYLCASSQDPGPGADTQYFGPGTRLTVL.